This is a list of T cell receptor beta chains from one sample in a study of radiotherapy plus CTLA-4 blockade in lung cancer. Sequencing was performed with immunoSEQ multiplex PCR; in TCRdb, only in-frame clones are kept and a portion is missing. The table has about 86,000 clones, 75% to 90% seen once. The sequencing here drew on peripheral blood, taken from a patient treated with radiotherapy plus ipilimumab. These receptor sequences come from a human donor with non-small cell lung cancer who had stable disease on radiotherapy plus ipilimumab. The CDR3 runs from the conserved cysteine through the conserved F or W. The D gene is left open where the match is weak. Expanded clones get a size class; other rows say once, few or many, or leave the size out.

>TRBV7-2|TRBJ1-5|NA|few
CASSLIDNQPQHF
TGTGCCAGCAGCTTAATTGACAATCAGCCCCAGCATTTT
>TRBV5-1|TRBJ2-1|NA|few
CASSLNYNEQFF
TGCGCCAGCAGCCTTAACTACAATGAGCAGTTCTTC
>TRBV7-6|TRBJ2-2|NA|NA
CASRPETNTGELFF
TGTGCCAGCAGACCAGAGACGAACACCGGGGAGCTGTTTTTT
>TRBV6-4|TRBJ2-3|NA|NA
CASSERSRDTQYF
TGTGCCAGCAGTGAGCGGTCTCGGGATACGCAGTATTTT
>TRBV19|TRBJ2-7|NA|NA
CASSRTAGGWDEQYF
TGTGCCAGTAGTAGAACGGCAGGGGGGTGGGACGAGCAGTACTTC
>TRBV19|TRBJ2-1|TRBD1|NA
CASSRTGYNEQFF
TGTGCCAGTAGTAGGACAGGGTACAATGAGCAGTTCTTC
>TRBV7-9|TRBJ2-7|NA|NA
CASSPTTVYEQYF
TGTGCCAGCAGCCCGACGACAGTTTACGAGCAGTACTTC
>TRBV28|TRBJ1-2|TRBD1|few
CASSLLTGDGGYTF
TGTGCCAGCAGTTTATTGACAGGGGACGGTGGCTACACCTTC
>TRBV10-3|TRBJ2-5|TRBD2|NA
CAISDSTSGKGTQYF
TGTGCCATCAGTGATTCGACTAGCGGGAAGGGGACCCAGTACTTC
>TRBV5-4|TRBJ2-1|NA|NA
CASSLQQGNNEQFF
TGTGCCAGCAGCTTACAACAGGGAAACAATGAGCAGTTCTTC
>TRBV5-1|TRBJ2-7|TRBD2|NA
CARSLDGAGGPGNLYEQYF
TGCGCCCGCAGCTTGGACGGGGCGGGGGGGCCTGGTAACTTGTACGAGCAGTACTTC